The rows below give T cell receptor beta chains drawn from one sample of a study of metastatic and nonmetastatic thyroid tumors. With MiXCR, TCRdb called clones anew from the PCR reads. The repertoire consists of almost 70,000 clones, with approximately 14% occurring once and the leading ten covering approximately 6.1%. The material sequenced was blood. The receptors derive from a male donor with papillary thyroid cancer or a benign thyroid nodule (not recorded which). Some clones in this sample may be carry-over from other donors' samples. CDR3s include the opening cysteine and the closing phenylalanine or tryptophan. The D gene is left open where the match is weak. Size is omitted from some rows. Given values are once, few, many or a class for expanded clones.

D gene: -; V gene: TRBV6-5; J gene: TRBJ1-1; clone size: many; CDR3 DNA: TGTGTCAGCAGTTACTCGCGGGGGGGCGGCACTGAAGCTTTCTTT; CDR3 protein: CVSSYSRGGGTEAFF
D gene: -; V gene: TRBV9; J gene: TRBJ1-1; clone size: many; CDR3 DNA: TGTGCCAGCAGCGTAGGAGAGGCTGAAGCTTTCTTT; CDR3 protein: CASSVGEAEAFF
D gene: -; V gene: TRBV11-2; J gene: TRBJ2-7; clone size: many; CDR3 DNA: TGTGCCAGCAGCTTAGGGGGGGCAAGGGCAGGCCCTCACGAGCAGTACTTC; CDR3 protein: CASSLGGARAGPHEQYF
D gene: TRBD1; V gene: TRBV20-1; J gene: TRBJ1-2; clone size: -; CDR3 DNA: TGCAGTGCTAGACCGGACAGGGGTCAGGGGTCTAACTATGGCTACACCTTC; CDR3 protein: CSARPDRGQGSNYGYTF
D gene: -; V gene: TRBV12-3/TRBV12-4; J gene: TRBJ2-2; clone size: -; CDR3 DNA: TGTGCCAGCAGTTTGTTGGGGAACACCGGGGAGCTGTTTTTT; CDR3 protein: CASSLLGNTGELFF
D gene: -; V gene: TRBV7-2; J gene: TRBJ2-1; clone size: many; CDR3 DNA: TGTGCCAGCAGCTTAGTGTCAGGGAGCTCCTACAATGAGCAGTTCTTC; CDR3 protein: CASSLVSGSSYNEQFF
D gene: -; V gene: TRBV2; J gene: TRBJ1-6; clone size: -; CDR3 DNA: TGTGCCAGCAGTGATACGGCACCTTCACCCCTCCACTTT; CDR3 protein: CASSDTAPSPLHF
D gene: TRBD2; V gene: TRBV27; J gene: TRBJ2-7; clone size: many; CDR3 DNA: TGTGCCAGCACCCCCCTTGAAAGCGGGATGTCCTACGAGCAGTACTTC; CDR3 protein: CASTPLESGMSYEQYF
D gene: -; V gene: TRBV27; J gene: TRBJ2-2; clone size: many; CDR3 DNA: TGTGCCAGCGGCTTAGAAGGGCAGAACACCGGGGAGCTGTTTTTT; CDR3 protein: CASGLEGQNTGELFF
D gene: -; V gene: TRBV5-1; J gene: TRBJ2-7; clone size: many; CDR3 DNA: TGCGCCAGCAGCCCCTCTTTTGGCGGGGCTTCGTACGAGCAGTACTTC; CDR3 protein: CASSPSFGGASYEQYF
D gene: TRBD2; V gene: TRBV7-2; J gene: TRBJ2-2; clone size: many; CDR3 DNA: TGTGCCAGCAGCTTTAGCGGGGCGAACACCGGGGAGCTGTTTTTT; CDR3 protein: CASSFSGANTGELFF
D gene: -; V gene: TRBV5-6; J gene: TRBJ2-5; clone size: many; CDR3 DNA: TGTGCCAGCAGCCAACCTTCAGGGGGGGAGACCCAGTACTTC; CDR3 protein: CASSQPSGGETQYF
D gene: -; V gene: TRBV6-1; J gene: TRBJ1-3; clone size: -; CDR3 DNA: TGCGCCAGCAGCCGGAACGTGGGGTCGCAAGGAAACACCATATATTTT; CDR3 protein: CASSRNVGSQGNTIYF
D gene: -; V gene: TRBV9; J gene: TRBJ2-7; clone size: many; CDR3 DNA: TGTGCCAGCAGCGTAGAGGTCAGGGGCCTCGAGCAGTACTTC; CDR3 protein: CASSVEVRGLEQYF
D gene: -; V gene: TRBV28; J gene: TRBJ2-6; clone size: -; CDR3 DNA: TGTGCCAGCCCTAGATCCTCTGGGTCCAACTTCCTGACTTTC; CDR3 protein: CASPRSSGSNFLTF
D gene: TRBD1; V gene: TRBV2; J gene: TRBJ1-2; clone size: many; CDR3 DNA: TGTGCCAGCAGTGAAAGCGCAGGGGGGTATGGCTACACCTTC; CDR3 protein: CASSESAGGYGYTF
D gene: -; V gene: TRBV2; J gene: TRBJ2-4; clone size: many; CDR3 DNA: TGTGCCAGCAGTGATGGGGGGCCGGACATTCAGTACTTC; CDR3 protein: CASSDGGPDIQYF
D gene: TRBD1; V gene: TRBV27; J gene: TRBJ1-1; clone size: many; CDR3 DNA: TGTGCCAGCAGTGACCTTCAGGGGGCTCGGACTGAAGCTTTCTTT; CDR3 protein: CASSDLQGARTEAFF